Listed below are T cell receptor beta chains from one sample, sequenced in a study of T cell repertoires in ileal Crohn's disease. Some clones are missing from TCRdb's copy, which holds only in-frame ones; the method was immunoSEQ multiplex PCR. This table has 1,500 to 2,000 clones, around 83% appearing once. The specimen sequenced was ileal tissue. These receptors all come from an adult with Crohn's disease. The CDR3 runs from the conserved cysteine through the conserved F or W. D genes are given only for firm matches. The listing skips clone size in some rows; elsewhere it reads once, few, many or a size class.

v_gene,j_gene,d_gene,abundance,CDR3nt,CDR3aa
TRBV18,TRBJ1-6,.,once,TGTGCCAGCTCCCTCGAGGGCAATTCACCCCTCCACTTT,CASSLEGNSPLHF
TRBV28,TRBJ1-2,.,.,TGTGCCAGCAGTTTACGGGGTTCTAACTATGGCTACACCTTC,CASSLRGSNYGYTF
TRBV5-5,TRBJ2-2,TRBD2,.,TGTGCCAGTCAGGCGGGAGGCAGCAACACCGGGGAGCTGTTTTTT,CASQAGGSNTGELFF
TRBV5-6,TRBJ1-5,TRBD1,.,TGTGCCAGCAGCGCGTTCGGGACAGGGGGCAATCAGCCCCAGCATTTT,CASSAFGTGGNQPQHF
TRBV18,TRBJ1-4,.,once,TGTGCCAGCTCCCCCCTCGGGGGGCGCGTTGAAAAACTGTTTTTT,CASSPLGGRVEKLFF
TRBV5-1,TRBJ2-4,.,.,TGCGCCAGCACAGGGTCCCAGGGGAACATTCAGTACTTC,CASTGSQGNIQYF
TRBV7-6,TRBJ2-1,TRBD2,.,TGTGCCAGCAGCTTAGTAGCGGGAGTCCCCCGTGAGCAGTTCTTC,CASSLVAGVPREQFF
TRBV5-4,TRBJ1-2,.,.,TGTGCCAGCAGCTTTAACCCGTACTCGTACTATGGCTACACCTTC,CASSFNPYSYYGYTF
TRBV6-5,TRBJ1-5,.,few,TGTGCCAGCAGAAAACAGGGTACCCAGCCCCAGCATTTT,CASRKQGTQPQHF
TRBV4-1,TRBJ2-4,.,.,TGCGCCAGCAGCTTAATGATTGCGGGAAACATTCAGTACTTC,CASSLMIAGNIQYF
TRBV5-1,TRBJ1-3,.,.,TGCGCCAGCAGCTTGGAAACAGCCTTCTCTGGAAACACCATATATTTT,CASSLETAFSGNTIYF
TRBV2,TRBJ1-2,.,few,TGTGCCAGCACAAGCGGGGAGAACTATGGCTACACCTTC,CASTSGENYGYTF
TRBV12-5,TRBJ2-1,.,.,TGTGCTAGTGGTAGGGGGGGGAGCATCTCCTACAATGAGCAGTTCTTC,CASGRGGSISYNEQFF
TRBV5-1,TRBJ2-7,TRBD2,.,TGCGCCAGCAGCTCTAGCGGGAGAATTGACGAGCAGTACTTC,CASSSSGRIDEQYF
TRBV7-9,TRBJ2-2,.,.,TGTGCCAGCAGCTTGGGGCAGAATTTGAACACCGGGGAGCTGTTTTTT,CASSLGQNLNTGELFF
TRBV9,TRBJ1-1,.,.,TGTGCCAGCAGCCGCCAGACAGGGAACACTGAAGCTTTCTTT,CASSRQTGNTEAFF
TRBV7-9,TRBJ1-2,.,.,TGTGCCAGCAGCTTGGACAGCCACCGAGATTATGGCTACACCTTC,CASSLDSHRDYGYTF